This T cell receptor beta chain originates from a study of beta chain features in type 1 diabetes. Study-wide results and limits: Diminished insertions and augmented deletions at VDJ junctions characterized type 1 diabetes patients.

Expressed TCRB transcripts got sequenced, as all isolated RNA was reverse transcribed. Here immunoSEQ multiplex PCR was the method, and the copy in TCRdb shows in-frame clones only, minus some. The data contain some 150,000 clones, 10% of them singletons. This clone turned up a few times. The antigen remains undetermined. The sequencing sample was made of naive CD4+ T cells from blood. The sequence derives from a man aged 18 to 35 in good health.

CDR3 sequence reads: CSGLGGEKLFF. In DNA form, the CDR3 reads TGCAGCGGTCTAGGAGGGGAAAAACTGTTTTTT. V is TRBV29-1 and J is TRBJ1-4; D is ambiguous. Germline CDR1 SQVTM, CDR2 ANQGSEA. V was pared by 7 bases and J by 8 bases, with 11 bases between. The CDR3 sequence is 11 residues long.